Listed below are T cell receptor beta chains from one sample, sequenced in a study of beta chain features in type 1 diabetes. Sequencing used immunoSEQ multiplex PCR; TCRdb keeps in-frame clones, though not all of them. The repertoire has approximately 50,000 clones, 55% to 80% of them found once; the top ten carry around 0.29%. Specimen: stem cell memory CD4+ T cells from blood. The source is a woman in her 30s with type 1 diabetes. The CDR3 runs from the conserved cysteine through the conserved F or W. A D gene is named only where the DNA matches it firmly. Clone size, where shown, is once, few, many, or a class for clones that have expanded.

J,D,V,size,CDR3,DNA
TRBJ2-1,TRBD2,TRBV19,NA,CASRSGSSAYNEQFF,TGTGCCAGTAGGAGCGGGAGCAGCGCCTACAATGAGCAGTTCTTC
TRBJ2-7,TRBD1,TRBV7-9,few,CASSSTPGTGHEQYF,TGTGCCAGCAGCTCCACTCCCGGGACAGGGCACGAGCAGTACTTC
TRBJ1-2,TRBD1,TRBV7-9,NA,CASSTTGELGGYTF,TGTGCCAGCAGCACGACAGGGGAACTTGGTGGCTACACCTTC
TRBJ2-7,NA,TRBV19,NA,CASANLAPTYEQYF,TGTGCCAGTGCCAATCTAGCGCCGACCTACGAGCAGTACTTC
TRBJ2-2,NA,TRBV7-6,NA,CASVRANTGELFF,TGTGCCAGCGTACGGGCGAACACCGGGGAGCTGTTTTTT
TRBJ1-2,NA,TRBV28,NA,CASSLGSLYGYTF,TGTGCCAGCAGTTTAGGCTCGCTCTATGGCTACACCTTC
TRBJ1-1,NA,TRBV28,NA,CASSLLLPNTEAFF,TGTGCCAGCAGTCTTCTCCTCCCCAACACTGAAGCTTTCTTT
TRBJ2-7,NA,TRBV5-6,NA,CASSARTGPYEQYF,TGTGCCAGCAGCGCCAGGACTGGTCCCTACGAGCAGTACTTC
TRBJ1-1,NA,TRBV5-1,NA,CASSSDIFTEAFF,TGCGCCAGCAGCTCAGATATCTTCACTGAAGCTTTCTTT
TRBJ2-7,NA,TRBV4-1,few,CASSQVGEGGYEQYF,TGCGCCAGCAGCCAAGTTGGAGAAGGGGGCTACGAGCAGTACTTC
TRBJ1-4,TRBD1,TRBV6-6,NA,CASIKQGALNEKLFF,TGTGCCAGCATCAAACAGGGGGCCCTTAATGAAAAACTGTTTTTT
TRBJ1-1,TRBD1,TRBV9,NA,CASSPRDRGHTEAFF,TGTGCCAGCAGCCCCAGGGACAGGGGGCACACTGAAGCTTTCTTT
TRBJ2-1,NA,TRBV12-5,NA,CASGLSLSRDSSHEQFF,TGTGCTAGTGGTTTGTCCCTCTCCCGGGACTCATCCCATGAGCAGTTCTTC
TRBJ2-5,TRBD2,TRBV5-1,NA,CASSLRTGGSEETQYF,TGCGCCAGCAGCCTAAGGACTGGCGGGAGTGAAGAGACCCAGTACTTC
TRBJ1-1,TRBD1,TRBV20-1,few,CSVGQDTEAFF,TGCAGTGTCGGACAGGACACTGAAGCTTTCTTT
TRBJ2-7,TRBD2,TRBV7-7,NA,CASSLDPSGSEQYF,TGTGCTAGCAGCTTAGATCCTAGCGGGAGCGAGCAGTACTTC
TRBJ2-1,TRBD1,TRBV19,once,CASSTRNRGFSYNEQFF,TGTGCCAGTAGTACCCGAAACAGGGGCTTCTCCTACAATGAGCAGTTCTTC
TRBJ2-5,TRBD2,TRBV5-1,NA,CASLAGGPGETQYF,TGCGCCAGCCTAGCGGGGGGGCCGGGGGAGACCCAGTACTTC
TRBJ2-1,NA,TRBV29-1,NA,CSVWAGYNEQFF,TGCAGCGTTTGGGCGGGATACAATGAGCAGTTCTTC
TRBJ2-3,TRBD2,TRBV7-3,NA,CASSLRLAGGHTDTQYF,TGTGCCAGCAGCCTCAGACTAGCGGGAGGGCACACAGATACGCAGTATTTT
TRBJ2-7,NA,TRBV7-9,NA,CASSLVHGYEQYF,TGTGCCAGCAGCTTGGTTCACGGCTACGAGCAGTACTTC
TRBJ2-5,NA,TRBV7-3,NA,CASTASSGYYQETQYF,TGTGCCAGCACGGCGTCAAGCGGGTACTACCAAGAGACCCAGTACTTC
TRBJ2-1,NA,TRBV7-2,NA,CASSKELYNEQFF,TGTGCCAGCAGCAAGGAGTTGTACAATGAGCAGTTCTTC
TRBJ2-1,NA,TRBV27,few,CASSLSLAAYNEQFF,TGTGCCAGCAGTTTATCACTAGCTGCCTACAATGAGCAGTTCTTC
TRBJ2-5,NA,TRBV2,NA,CASSAHRYQETQYF,TGTGCCAGCAGTGCCCACAGGTACCAAGAGACCCAGTACTTC
TRBJ1-1,NA,TRBV18,NA,CASSSSQEMNTEAFF,TGTGCCAGCTCATCGAGCCAAGAGATGAACACTGAAGCTTTCTTT
TRBJ2-7,NA,TRBV14,NA,CASSYDSGTRFYEQYF,TGTGCCAGCAGCTATGATTCCGGGACTCGTTTCTACGAGCAGTACTTC
TRBJ2-5,NA,TRBV29-1,NA,CSVEDAGAGETQYF,TGCAGCGTTGAAGATGCAGGGGCAGGGGAGACCCAGTACTTC
TRBJ2-2,TRBD2,TRBV7-8,NA,CASRTSANTGELFF,TGTGCCAGCAGGACTAGCGCGAACACCGGGGAGCTGTTTTTT
TRBJ2-5,TRBD2,TRBV5-6,once,CASSPGLAGETQYF,TGTGCCAGCAGCCCCGGACTAGCCGGCGAGACCCAGTACTTC
TRBJ1-2,TRBD1,TRBV28,NA,CASSLDSQGDYGYTF,TGTGCCAGCAGTTTAGATAGTCAGGGGGACTATGGCTACACCTTC
TRBJ2-6,NA,TRBV27,NA,CASSRRTDSISSGANVLTF,TGTGCCAGCAGCCGACGGACAGACAGTATCAGCTCTGGGGCCAACGTCCTGACTTTC
TRBJ2-7,NA,TRBV5-1,NA,CASSSRGSAYEQYF,TGCGCCAGCAGCAGCCGGGGTAGCGCGTACGAGCAGTACTTC
TRBJ1-1,NA,TRBV19,NA,CASSRPQPGAEAFF,TGTGCCAGTAGCCGACCCCAGCCGGGGGCTGAAGCTTTCTTT
TRBJ2-7,TRBD2,TRBV18,NA,CASSPPGTSGGSYEQYF,TGTGCCAGCTCACCACCCGGGACTAGCGGGGGCTCCTACGAGCAGTACTTC
TRBJ2-5,TRBD2,TRBV29-1,few,CSVGLAKETQYF,TGCAGCGTTGGACTAGCGAAGGAGACCCAGTACTTC
TRBJ2-7,TRBD2,TRBV27,NA,CASSTSGTSYEQYF,TGTGCCAGCAGTACTAGCGGGACCTCCTACGAGCAGTACTTC
TRBJ1-2,TRBD1,TRBV4-1,NA,CASSQYRDSNYGYTF,TGCGCCAGCAGCCAATACCGGGACAGTAACTATGGCTACACCTTC
TRBJ1-1,TRBD1,TRBV9,few,CASSRDSLNTEAFF,TGTGCCAGCAGCCGGGACAGCTTAAACACTGAAGCTTTCTTT
TRBJ2-7,NA,TRBV7-8,NA,CASSPRQSILDEQYF,TGTGCCAGCAGCCCTCGACAGAGTATCCTCGACGAGCAGTACTTC
TRBJ1-2,TRBD1,TRBV18,few,CASSLNAGTANYGYTF,TGTGCCAGCTCACTGAACGCCGGGACAGCTAACTATGGCTACACCTTC
TRBJ1-4,TRBD1,TRBV7-9,NA,CASSLTGHRGKLFF,TGTGCCAGCAGCCTCACAGGGCACAGGGGGAAACTGTTTTTT
TRBJ1-5,TRBD1,TRBV7-3,NA,CASRTGFGNQPQHF,TGTGCCAGCAGGACAGGGTTCGGCAATCAGCCCCAGCATTTT
TRBJ2-1,TRBD2,TRBV6-1,few,CASRLAAYNEQFF,TGTGCCAGCAGACTAGCGGCCTACAATGAGCAGTTCTTC
TRBJ2-5,TRBD1,TRBV6-5,NA,CASTYGGQGAETQYF,TGTGCCAGCACCTACGGGGGACAGGGGGCAGAGACCCAGTACTTC
TRBJ2-1,NA,TRBV2,few,CASSGELAEQFF,TGTGCCAGCAGTGGGGAGCTAGCGGAGCAGTTCTTC
TRBJ2-3,TRBD2,TRBV6-1,few,CASSEILAADTQYF,TGTGCCAGCAGTGAAATCCTAGCGGCAGATACGCAGTATTTT
TRBJ2-1,TRBD1,TRBV9,NA,CASSATGVMGNEQFF,TGTGCCAGCAGCGCTACAGGGGTAATGGGCAATGAGCAGTTCTTC
TRBJ2-7,TRBD1,TRBV11-2,NA,CASSFQRRDRLYF,TGTGCCAGCAGCTTTCAAAGGCGGGACAGGCTGTACTTC
TRBJ2-1,NA,TRBV11-3,NA,CASSSQTGINEQFF,TGTGCCAGCAGCTCTCAGACGGGAATCAATGAGCAGTTCTTC
TRBJ2-1,TRBD2,TRBV6-1,few,CASSEALLAGVSNEQFF,TGTGCCAGCAGTGAAGCGCTACTAGCGGGAGTGTCCAATGAGCAGTTCTTC
TRBJ1-5,TRBD1,TRBV9,NA,CASSQTGDRDQPQHF,TGTGCCAGCAGCCAGACAGGGGATCGCGATCAGCCCCAGCATTTT
TRBJ2-1,NA,TRBV5-1,NA,CASSLADGTYNEQFF,TGCGCCAGCAGCTTGGCGGACGGGACCTACAATGAGCAGTTCTTC
TRBJ1-5,NA,TRBV28,NA,CASSPQWPTGGLNQPQHF,TGTGCCAGCAGTCCTCAATGGCCGACTGGCGGGCTCAATCAGCCCCAGCATTTT
TRBJ2-7,NA,TRBV6-5,NA,CASSPVSVGIYEQYF,TGTGCCAGCAGTCCGGTTAGCGTGGGTATCTACGAGCAGTACTTC
TRBJ1-2,NA,TRBV2,NA,CASSERRTAQGYTF,TGTGCCAGCAGTGAACGTCGTACAGCCCAAGGCTACACCTTC
TRBJ2-1,NA,TRBV5-1,once,CASKVEPYLYNEQFF,TGCGCCAGCAAGGTGGAGCCTTATCTCTACAATGAGCAGTTCTTC
TRBJ2-5,NA,TRBV4-2,NA,CASSPGSEEAQPASQYF,TGTGCCAGCAGCCCGGGGAGCGAGGAAGCGCAGCCCGCATCCCAGTACTTC
TRBJ2-1,TRBD2,TRBV19,NA,CASSWGGDNEQFF,TGTGCCAGTAGTTGGGGAGGGGACAATGAGCAGTTCTTC